These 19 T cell receptor beta chains came from one sample sequenced in a study of blood T cells in healthy people across ages. A second PCR, run for roughly 7 to 12 cycles, used a sample-barcoded 5' primer plus a J-beta primer mix. TCRdb itself ran the 5' RACE reads through MiXCR, one entry per CDR3 protein. Of roughly 1.7 million distinct CDR3 sequences in the sample, about 31% were seen once. The sample taken for sequencing was blood. Every receptor here comes from a woman between 25 and 40 years old in good health.

The chain couples TRBV3-1 to TRBJ1-1; tentative D call: TRBD1 (6 bases). V was pared by 5 bases and J by 6 bases, with 16 bases between. This CDR3 comprises 14 residues. Germline CDR1 reads LGHDT; CDR2 reads YNNKEL (reference sequence). The CDR3 DNA sequence: TGTGCCAGCAGCTCACAGGGTGGTTATGCTGAAGCTTTCTTT. It is translated as CASSSQGGYAEAFF.

This clonotype was seen a few times. V is TRBV4-2 and J is TRBJ2-2, with D unresolved. In germline, CDR1 is LGHNA, CDR2 YNFKEQ. V dropped 0 bases and J dropped 4 bases, with 9 bases sitting between them. The CDR3 runs 15 residues. CDR3 sequence (DNA): TGTGCCAGCAGCCAAGATATAACAATCACCGGGGAGCTGTTTTTT. It specifies CASSQDITITGELFF.

The chain employs TRBV21-1 and TRBJ2-3; the table's D call of TRBD1 was not tested on the DNA. TRBV21-1 is annotated as a pseudogene. CDR3 length: 16 amino acids. The CDR3: CASPVRAGQLTDTQYF. The CDR3 DNA is TGTGCCAGTCCGGTTCGAGCGGGACAGCTCACAGATACGCAGTATTTT.

The table lists this clonotype with many counts. The J gene is TRBJ2-7, the V gene TRBV20-1, with no clear D. This CDR3 contains 14 residues. Trimming stripped 6 bases from V and 0 bases from J, with 15 bases between. The germline gives CDR1 DFQATT, CDR2 SNEGSKA (reference sequence). The CDR3 sequence: CSALSGYSSYEQYF. The CDR3 DNA reads as TGCAGTGCCCTATCCGGGTATAGCTCCTACGAGCAGTACTTC.

This clonotype was picked up a small number of times. The chain links TRBV20-1 to TRBJ2-7; a possible D gene is TRBD2 (6 bases). CDR1 DFQATT and CDR2 SNEGSKA come from the germline V gene (reference sequence). V lost 0 bases to trimming and J lost 2 bases, with 11 bases between them. The length of the CDR3 is 14 residues. The chain's CDR3 is CSARDRRRAYEQYF. DNA for the CDR3: TGCAGTGCTAGAGACCGTCGGAGGGCCTACGAGCAGTACTTC.

J is TRBJ1-5 and V is TRBV5-1; D call uncertain. Trimming removed 4 bases at V and 5 bases at J, with 10 bases between. Per the germline V gene, CDR1 is SGHRS and CDR2 is YFSETQ. CDR3 size: 13 residues. Here the CDR3 DNA reads TGCGCCAGCAGCCCGGAGACCGATCAGCCCCAGCATTTT. The encoded protein is CASSPETDQPQHF.

The chain has TRBV20-1 and TRBJ2-1; 8 bases map to TRBD2. This CDR3 spans 15 amino acids. V lost 1 base to trimming and J lost 7 bases; unmatched junction nucleotides: 9. Germline CDR1 DFQATT, CDR2 SNEGSKA (reference sequence). Here the CDR3 DNA reads TGCAGTGCTAGAGTAAGACTAGCGTCAGCGAATGAGCAGTTCTTC. It codes for CSARVRLASANEQFF.

This rearrangement joins TRBV6-5 to TRBJ1-1; D is possibly TRBD1 (5 bases). V lost 2 bases and J lost 8, with 12 bases in between. The CDR3 is 13 residues long. Germline V gene data show CDR1 as MNHEY and CDR2 as SVGAGI. CDR3 nucleotides: TGTGCCAGCAGTTACCAGCGGGGCGTGGAAGCTTTCTTT. This codes for CASSYQRGVEAFF.

The gene calls are TRBV5-1 and TRBJ1-5; TRBD1 might be the D (6 bases). Germline V lookup: CDR1 SGHRS, CDR2 YFSETQ. This CDR3 comprises 16 residues. Trimming took off 5 bases at V and 5 bases at J, with 20 bases between the two ends. The CDR3 loop is CASRPTGTQGDQPQHF. In DNA, the CDR3 is TGCGCCAGCAGACCGACGGGGACACAGGGTGATCAGCCCCAGCATTTT. Filled out from reference TRBV5-1 and TRBJ1-5, the complete variable domain reads KAGVTQTPRYLIKTRGQQVTLSCSPISGHRSVSWYQQTPGQGLQFLFEYFSETQRNKGNFPGRFSGRQFSNSRSEMNVSTLELGDSALYLCASRPTGTQGDQPQHFGDGTRLSIL.

With regard to this clonotype: One end of the junction varies from germline; a read error may be responsible. The rearrangement joins TRBV10-3 to TRBJ1-2; D is unclear. The V gene's germline CDR1 is ENHRY and CDR2 SYGVKD. This CDR3 region has 13 residues. CDR3 in DNA: TGTGCCGTCAGTGAATACGCCGACTGTGGCTACACCTTC. This codes for CAVSEYADCGYTF.

The gene calls are TRBV14 and TRBJ2-1, with 9 bases lining up with TRBD2. V lost 0 bases, J lost 4 bases, and 10 bases stayed unmatched. CDR3 length equals 18 residues. Looked up from germline, CDR1 is SGHDN and CDR2 is FVKESK. The CDR3 loop is CASSQEMAGGPLYNEQFF. The CDR3 nucleotides read TGTGCCAGCAGCCAAGAAATGGCGGGGGGGCCCCTATACAATGAGCAGTTCTTC.

Here the CDR3 DNA reads TGCAGTGCTCTTTTAGCAGATACGCAGTATTTT. This sequence encodes CSALLADTQYF. The chain employs TRBV20-1 and TRBJ2-3, with D unresolved. V lost 5 bases, J lost 4 bases, and 7 bases lay in between. This CDR3 has 11 residues. CDR1 is DFQATT, CDR2 SNEGSKA, per germline (reference sequence).

The chain combines TRBV7-9 with TRBJ1-1, with unresolved D. V gave up 6 bases and J gave up 2 bases, with 16 bases separating them. The CDR3 loop spans 15 amino acids. In germline, CDR1 is SEHNR, CDR2 FQNEAQ (reference sequence). The CDR3 loop reads CASSLMGGLNTEAFF. The CDR3 DNA reads TGTGCCAGCAGTCTTATGGGAGGCCTCAACACTGAAGCTTTCTTT.

There are a few counts of this clonotype. V and J are TRBV7-2 and TRBJ1-4; D gene unclear. The CDR3 has 12 amino acids. The V end was cut by 5 bases, the J end by 8 bases, with 9 bases between. In germline, CDR1 is SGHTA, CDR2 FQGNSA. For the CDR3, the DNA is TGTGCCAGCAGCCCGTTTGCGGAAAAACTGTTTTTT. Protein product: CASSPFAEKLFF.

In its sample, this clonotype was seen a few times. V usage is TRBV3-1 and J usage is TRBJ1-2; D is perhaps TRBD1 (6 bases). CDR1 and CDR2 from the germline V gene are LGHDT and YNNKEL (reference sequence). CDR3 length: 15 residues. V was trimmed by 3 bases and J by 7 bases, leaving 18 bases between them. CDR3 coding DNA: TGTGCCAGCAGCCATTTTGGGGAACAGGGAAGTGGCTACACCTTC. Amino acids: CASSHFGEQGSGYTF. The variable domain in full, completed from reference TRBV3-1 and TRBJ1-2, reads DTAVSQTPKYLVTQMGNDKSIKCEQNLGHDTMYWYKQDSKKFLKIMFSYNNKELIINETVPNRFSPKSPDKAHLNLHINSLELGDSAVYFCASSHFGEQGSGYTFGSGTRLTVV.

The gene calls are TRBV5-1 and TRBJ1-1; D is unresolved. Germline V gives CDR1 SGHRS, CDR2 YFSETQ. The CDR3 is 12 residues long. Trimming removed 6 bases from V and 5 bases from J, with 11 bases in between. The CDR3 here is CASKETGTEAFF. The CDR3 DNA reads as TGCGCCAGCAAGGAGACGGGGACTGAAGCTTTCTTT.

In regard to this clonotype: A read error may explain this, as a much larger clone is one base away. CDR3 loop: CATNRSPKGLAVYNEQFF. The DNA of the CDR3 is TGTGCCACCAACAGATCACCAAAGGGACTAGCGGTCTACAATGAGCAGTTCTTC. The V gene is TRBV15, the J gene TRBJ2-1; TRBD2 matches at 11 bases. The CDR3 covers 18 residues. Germline CDR1 reads LNHNV; CDR2 reads YYDKDF (reference sequence).

CDR3: CSARGPSNQPQHF. As DNA, the CDR3 is TGCAGTGCTCGGGGCCCTAGCAATCAGCCCCAGCATTTT. The chain has TRBV20-1 and TRBJ1-5; D might be TRBD1 (5 bases). This CDR3 has 13 residues. The germline V gene encodes CDR1 DFQATT and CDR2 SNEGSKA (reference sequence). V was shortened by 5 bases and J by 0 bases, with 8 bases between the two germline ends.

This clonotype was seen more than once but under ten times. This chain links TRBV7-9 with TRBJ2-3; 12 bases align to TRBD2. With 1 base clipped from V and 4 bases from J, the junction kept 3 bases outside the gene matches. The germline V gene has CDR1 SEHNR and CDR2 FQNEAQ (reference sequence). This CDR3 is built from 16 residues. CDR3 sequence: CASSLGTSGDSDTQYF. In DNA, the CDR3 is TGTGCCAGCAGCTTAGGGACTAGCGGGGACTCAGATACGCAGTATTTT.